The T cell receptor (beta chain) described here comes from a study of control samples from healthy donors and cancer patients. This clone has only one observation. V was cut by 0 bases and J by 5 bases, with 16 bases left in between. The CDR3 has 16 residues. The germline V gene has CDR1 MNHEY and CDR2 SVGAGI. The data were produced by immunoSEQ multiplex PCR, yet TCRdb's version contains in-frame clones alone and is incomplete. The data show around 190,000 clones, nearly 90% seen once. Material for sequencing was blood. This sequence joins TRBV6-5 and TRBJ1-1; D ambiguous. The sequence was collected from a woman in her forties or fifties in good health. CDR3 coding DNA: TGTGCCAGCAGTTACTCTCCGCATGGAGGGAAAACTGAAGCTTTCTTT. It encodes CASSYSPHGGKTEAFF.